The 27 T cell receptor beta chains reported below all come from one sample, sequenced in a study of shared clonotypes between healthy human individuals. The repertoire was sequenced with immunoSEQ multiplex PCR; TCRdb's copy has only in-frame clones and lacks some. The sample holds some 1.1 million clones, roughly 80% seen once. The sample taken for sequencing was memory CD4+ T cells from PBMCs. Subset given: CD45RA-negative fraction. These receptors were obtained from a man younger than 35 in good health. Some clones in this sample may be carry-over from other donors' samples.

The chain carries TRBV18 and TRBJ2-3, with 8 bases matching TRBD1. Looked up from germline, CDR1 is KGHSH and CDR2 is LQKENI. Trimming cost V 3 bases and J 1 base; bases outside gene matches: 18. The CDR3 is 20 residues long. The CDR3 DNA is TGTGCCAGCTCACCTCTTTTACCCGACAGGGGTGGAGGAGGCACAGATACGCAGTATTTT. Its protein product is CASSPLLPDRGGGGTDTQYF.

The CDR3 DNA sequence: TGTGCCAGCAGCCGGGAATGGACTCGTGGTAGCACAGATACGCAGTATTTT. Translating gives CASSREWTRGSTDTQYF. The chain carries TRBV11-1 and TRBJ2-3; D is possibly TRBD2 (5 bases). Deletions cut 5 bases from V and 0 bases from J, with 18 bases between. This CDR3 comprises 17 residues. Looked up from germline, CDR1 is SGHAT and CDR2 is FQDESV (reference sequence).

The J gene is TRBJ1-4, the V gene TRBV15; D is unclear. V lost 6 bases and J 10 bases, leaving 15 bases between the germline ends. Germline V gene lookup returns CDR1 LNHNV and CDR2 YYDKDF (reference sequence). The CDR3 extends over 13 amino acids. The CDR3 is CATRPGDVGKLFF. As DNA, the CDR3 is TGTGCCACCAGGCCGGGAGATGTAGGAAAACTGTTTTTT.

The V call is TRBV2, the J call TRBJ2-1; D may match TRBD1 or TRBD2 (5 bases each). V was pared by 1 base and J by 0 bases, with 16 bases between. The CDR3 runs to 18 residues. In germline, CDR1 is SNHLY, CDR2 FYNNEI. CDR3 nucleotides: TGTGCCAGCAGTGAAGTGATAGGGGTTGGGAGCTCCTACAATGAGCAGTTCTTC. Residues: CASSEVIGVGSSYNEQFF.

This rearrangement joins TRBV14 to TRBJ1-2; D ambiguous. Trimming removed 3 bases at V and 7 bases at J, with 21 bases between. This CDR3 is 16 amino acids long. Germline V lookup: CDR1 SGHDN, CDR2 FVKESK. The CDR3 DNA sequence: TGTGCCAGCAGCCAGCTCGACGCGGTAATCGGCCGTGGCTACACCTTC. Its protein is CASSQLDAVIGRGYTF. Variable domain in full (rest from reference TRBV14 and TRBJ1-2): EAGVTQFPSHSVIEKGQTVTLRCDPISGHDNLYWYRRVMGKEIKFLLHFVKESKQDESGMPNNRFLAERTGGTYSTLKVQPAELEDSGVYFCASSQLDAVIGRGYTFGSGTRLTVV.

J is TRBJ1-2 and V is TRBV29-1, with D possibly TRBD1 on 6 matching bases. The CDR3 loop spans 11 amino acids. The V end lost 7 bases, the J end lost 4 bases, and 10 bases lay between the germline ends. The germline V gene has CDR1 SQVTM and CDR2 ANQGSEA. CDR3 amino acids: CSGYRAYGYTF. CDR3 in DNA: TGCAGCGGGTACAGGGCCTATGGCTACACCTTC.

The V gene is TRBV23-1, the J gene TRBJ1-4, with D maybe TRBD1 (6 bases). TRBV23-1 is an open reading frame, and its role is uncertain. This CDR3 has 19 amino acids. V lost 5 bases and J lost 6, with 28 bases in between. The CDR3 here is CASSSVDSQVIPRHEKLFF. DNA for the CDR3: TGCGCCAGCAGTTCAGTGGACAGCCAGGTTATCCCCAGACATGAAAAACTGTTTTTT.

The table lists this clone with a count of one. This chain uses TRBV21-1 with TRBJ2-7; the table names TRBD1, a call not compared with the DNA. TRBV21-1 counts as a pseudogene. The CDR3 totals 17 residues. CDR3 in amino acids: CASSNHLRDRGCYEQYF. The CDR3 DNA follows: TGTGCCAGCAGCAACCACCTACGGGACAGGGGGTGCTACGAGCAGTACTTC.

V gene TRBV28 combines with J gene TRBJ1-5; possibly TRBD1 for D (6 bases). Trimming took 3 bases from V and 0 from J, leaving 9 bases between them. Germline V gives CDR1 MDHEN, CDR2 SYDVKM. CDR3 length equals 15 residues. CDR3 residues: CASSFRTVSNQPQHF. CDR3 sequence (DNA): TGTGCCAGCAGTTTCCGGACAGTTAGCAATCAGCCCCAGCATTTT.

Concerning this clone: A read error may explain this, as a much larger clone is one base away. The J gene is TRBJ1-1, the V gene TRBV11-2; 7 bases align to TRBD1. The CDR3 runs 13 residues. Trimming removed 5 bases from V and 1 base from J; junction bases left unmatched: 1. Looked up from germline, CDR1 is SGHAT and CDR2 is FQNNGV. Written as DNA, the CDR3 is TGTGCCAGCAGCCCAGGGGGGAACACTGAAGCTTTCTTT. Its translation: CASSPGGNTEAFF.

The rearrangement links TRBV11-3 to TRBJ2-5, with D possibly matching TRBD1 (6 bases). The CDR3 loop spans 14 amino acids. Per the germline V gene, CDR1 is SGHNT and CDR2 is YENEEA. Trimming cost V 1 base and J 7 bases, with 13 bases left between them. The CDR3 DNA sequence: TGTGCCAGCAGCTTAGCAGGGACAAGCGCGACCCAGTACTTC. Its translation is CASSLAGTSATQYF.

Only a few counts were recorded for this clone. This sequence joins TRBV4-3 and TRBJ1-1; D gene unclear. In germline, CDR1 is LGHNA, CDR2 YSLEER. V was cut by 0 bases and J by 0 bases, with 8 bases left in between. The CDR3 loop spans 15 amino acids. The CDR3 nucleotides are TGCGCCAGCAGCCAAGATAGGTGGCTGAACACTGAAGCTTTCTTT. Amino acid sequence: CASSQDRWLNTEAFF.

V and J are TRBV5-1 and TRBJ1-2, with D possibly matching TRBD1 (5 bases). CDR1 is SGHRS and CDR2 is YFSETQ in the germline V gene. V dropped 0 bases and J dropped 8 bases, with 17 bases sitting between them. The CDR3 covers 15 residues. CDR3 sequence reads: CASSLEGIGARGYTF. The CDR3, as DNA: TGCGCCAGCAGCTTGGAGGGCATCGGGGCGCGGGGCTACACCTTC.

The V gene is TRBV28, the J gene TRBJ2-3; the match to TRBD2 covers 9 bases. The CDR3 extends over 14 amino acids. After removal of 5 bases from V and 5 bases from J, the junction contained 5 bases not matched to a gene. Germline CDR1 MDHEN, CDR2 SYDVKM. CDR3 nucleotides: TGTGCCAGCAGTGGGAGCGGGGGGAGAGATACGCAGTATTTT. Translated, it gives CASSGSGGRDTQYF.

Details on this clone: Given a much more abundant clone one base away, this may be a read error. The CDR3 ends on some other residue instead of the conserved phenylalanine or tryptophan, so this is likely a read error. The gene calls are TRBV29-1 and TRBJ2-7; D assignment may be TRBD1 or TRBD2 (5 bases each). From germline, CDR1 is SQVTM and CDR2 ANQGSEA. CDR3 length: 11 residues. Trimming pared 7 bases from V and 7 bases from J, leaving 14 bases between. CDR3 residues: CSGGQGGEQYS. Written as DNA, the CDR3 is TGCAGCGGCGGACAAGGAGGTGAGCAGTACTCC.

The chain combines TRBV11-2 with TRBJ2-7; TRBD1 aligns across 12 bases. There are 19 residues in the CDR3. In germline, CDR1 is SGHAT, CDR2 FQNNGV. J gave up 0 bases and V 5 bases, and 14 bases lay outside the gene matches. CDR3 amino acids: CASSRSSGTGGFGSYEQYF. As DNA, the CDR3 is TGTGCCAGCAGCCGATCCTCCGGGACAGGGGGCTTCGGCTCCTACGAGCAGTACTTC.

The table lists this clone with a count of one. The V call is TRBV10-3, the J call TRBJ1-5, with TRBD1 identical over 7 bases. Germline assignment: CDR1 ENHRY and CDR2 SYGVKD. This CDR3 is built from 13 residues. The junction had 5 bases not matched to a gene; V was cut back by 9 bases and J by 3 bases. This CDR3 reads CAMRQGLNQPQHF. The CDR3 DNA sequence: TGTGCCATGAGACAGGGCCTCAATCAGCCCCAGCATTTT.

This chain uses TRBV28 with TRBJ1-4, with D hard to call. The CDR3 contains 11 residues. V was trimmed by 8 bases and J by 5 bases, leaving 6 bases between them. Per germline, CDR1 MDHEN and CDR2 SYDVKM. CDR3 loop: CASSINEKLFF. Here the CDR3 DNA reads TGTGCCAGCTCCATCAATGAAAAACTGTTTTTT.

The chain couples TRBV2 to TRBJ1-5; D remains unclear. The germline V gene has CDR1 SNHLY and CDR2 FYNNEI. The CDR3 runs to 11 residues. Trimming took off 6 bases at V and 6 bases at J, with 6 bases between the two ends. The CDR3: CASRISQPQHF. In DNA, the CDR3 is TGTGCCAGCAGGATCAGTCAGCCCCAGCATTTT.

This chain uses TRBV6-1 with TRBJ2-1, with D tentatively TRBD1 or TRBD2 (6 bases each). The V gene lost 3 bases and the J gene lost 8 bases, with 17 bases spanning the gap. The CDR3 is made up of 15 amino acids. The V gene's germline CDR1 is MNHNS and CDR2 SASEGT. The CDR3 DNA is TGTGCCAGCAGTGAGGGACCGGCGAGGGGGGATGAGCAGTTCTTC. Translation gives CASSEGPARGDEQFF.

As DNA, the CDR3 is TGTGCCACCAGCAGACCTTCCCGGGACACAAGATACACTGAAGCTTTCTTT. Its protein is CATSRPSRDTRYTEAFF. The V and J genes are TRBV15 and TRBJ1-1; weak D call: TRBD1 (6 bases). The germline V and J ends were trimmed by 2 bases and 3 bases, with 19 bases remaining between them. Per the germline V gene, CDR1 is LNHNV and CDR2 is YYDKDF (reference sequence). The CDR3 runs 17 residues.

J is TRBJ2-7 and V is TRBV28; D assignment may be TRBD1 or TRBD2 (5 bases each). Germline-derived CDR1 and CDR2 are MDHEN and SYDVKM. V was shortened by 6 bases and J by 0 bases, with 18 bases between the two germline ends. The CDR3 is 16 amino acids. The CDR3 is CASSFRGTVNSYEQYF. The DNA for the CDR3 is TGTGCCAGCAGCTTTAGAGGGACGGTAAACTCCTACGAGCAGTACTTC.

The chain employs TRBV28 and TRBJ1-1, with no clear D. The V gene's germline CDR1 is MDHEN and CDR2 SYDVKM. The CDR3 length is 16 residues. V was cut by 3 bases and J by 5 bases, with 19 bases left in between. The DNA for the CDR3 is TGTGCCAGCAGTTTTGATCGTGTGGAGGTGTGGACTGAAGCTTTCTTT. Its protein is CASSFDRVEVWTEAFF.

This rearrangement joins TRBV6-5 to TRBJ1-1, with no clear D. Deletions cut 6 bases from V and 1 base from J, with 15 bases between. The CDR3 is 15 amino acids. CDR1 and CDR2 (germline): MNHEY, SVGAGI. The CDR3 nucleotides read TGTGCCAGCAGCCGCCGCGGGGTGCCGAACACTGAAGCTTTCTTT. This sequence encodes CASSRRGVPNTEAFF.

The chain combines TRBV7-2 with TRBJ1-5; the D is unclear. CDR3 length equals 14 residues. With 3 bases removed from V and 3 bases from J, the gap between germline ends came to 9 bases. Germline V CDR1 and CDR2: SGHTA, FQGNSA. CDR3 region: CASSLWLVNQPQHF. The CDR3 nucleotides read TGTGCCAGCAGCTTGTGGTTGGTCAATCAGCCCCAGCATTTT.

The gene calls are TRBV4-1 and TRBJ2-3; 12 bases align to TRBD2. V shed 6 bases and J 5 bases; nucleotides not matched to a gene: 3. CDR1 is MGHRA and CDR2 is YSYEKL in the germline V gene. CDR3 length: 14 residues. The CDR3 reads CASSLAGGGDTQYF. CDR3 sequence (DNA): TGCGCCAGCAGTCTAGCGGGAGGGGGAGATACGCAGTATTTT.

The sample holds a few counts of this clone. In nucleotides, the CDR3 is TGCGCCAGCAGCTTGGATAGCTCACGCTATATGACACCGGGACAGCTGACTTTC. Translation: CASSLDSSRYMTPGQLTF. This chain connects TRBV5-1 to TRBJ2-6; 7 bases match TRBD1. The junction had 22 bases not matched to a gene; V was cut back by 0 bases and J by 16 bases. Germline CDR1 and CDR2: SGHRS and YFSETQ. The CDR3 consists of 18 residues.